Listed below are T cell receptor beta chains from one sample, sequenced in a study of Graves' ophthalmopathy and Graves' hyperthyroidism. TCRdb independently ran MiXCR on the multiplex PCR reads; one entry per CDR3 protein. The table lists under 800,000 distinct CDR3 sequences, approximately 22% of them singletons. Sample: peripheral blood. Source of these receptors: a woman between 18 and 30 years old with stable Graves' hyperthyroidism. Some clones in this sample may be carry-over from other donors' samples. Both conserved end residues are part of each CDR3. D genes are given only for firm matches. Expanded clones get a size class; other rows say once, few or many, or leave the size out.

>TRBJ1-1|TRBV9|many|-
CASSVAGFTEAFF
TGTGCCAGCAGCGTAGCAGGGTTCACTGAAGCTTTCTTT
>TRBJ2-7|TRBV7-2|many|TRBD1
CASSLGGTGTYEQYF
TGTGCCAGCAGTTTAGGGGGGACAGGTACCTACGAGCAGTACTTC
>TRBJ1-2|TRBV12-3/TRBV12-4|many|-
CASSFQSVLYGYTF
TGTGCCAGCAGTTTCCAATCGGTACTGTATGGCTACACCTTC
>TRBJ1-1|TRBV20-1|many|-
CSAREGGANTEAFF
TGCAGTGCTAGGGAGGGTGGGGCGAACACTGAAGCTTTCTTT
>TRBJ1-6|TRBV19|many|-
CASRRSVYDNSPLHF
TGTGCCAGTAGAAGGTCCGTTTATGATAATTCACCCCTCCACTTT
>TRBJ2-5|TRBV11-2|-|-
CASSAASHWETQYF
TGTGCCAGCAGCGCGGCATCCCATTGGGAGACCCAGTACTTC
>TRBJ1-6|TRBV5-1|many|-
CASSLAFPGLNSPLHF
TGCGCCAGCAGCTTGGCCTTTCCAGGGCTTAATTCACCCCTCCACTTT
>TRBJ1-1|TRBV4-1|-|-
CASSPTGVLAFF
TGCGCCAGCAGCCCGACAGGTGTTTTAGCTTTCTTT
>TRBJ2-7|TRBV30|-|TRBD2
CASYPTAGGPYEQYF
TGTGCTTCCTACCCGACGGCGGGAGGGCCGTACGAGCAGTACTTC
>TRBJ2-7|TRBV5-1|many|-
CASSLGTGGGYTYEQYF
TGCGCCAGCAGCTTGGGGACTGGCGGGGGCTATACCTACGAGCAGTACTTC
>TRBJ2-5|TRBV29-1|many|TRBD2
CSGRTGGETQYF
TGCAGCGGCCGGACGGGGGGAGAGACCCAGTACTTC
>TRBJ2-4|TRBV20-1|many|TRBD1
CSADRQGGAKNIQYF
TGCAGTGCTGACCGACAGGGTGGAGCCAAAAACATTCAGTACTTC
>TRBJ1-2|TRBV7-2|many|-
CASSLTPVGYTF
TGTGCCAGCAGCTTAACCCCCGTTGGCTACACCTTC
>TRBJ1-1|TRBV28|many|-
CASSPRFGEAFF
TGTGCCAGCAGCCCCCGGTTCGGTGAAGCTTTCTTT
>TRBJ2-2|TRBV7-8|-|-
CASSFREGYTGELFF
TGTGCCAGCAGTTTTCGAGAGGGGTACACCGGGGAGCTGTTTTTT
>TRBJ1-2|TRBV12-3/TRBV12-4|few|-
CASSLAGTPYGYTF
TGTGCCAGCAGTTTAGCCGGGACCCCCTATGGCTACACCTTC
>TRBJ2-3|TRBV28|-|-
CASSWSGASTDTQYF
TGTGCCAGCAGTTGGAGCGGAGCTAGCACAGATACGCAGTATTTT
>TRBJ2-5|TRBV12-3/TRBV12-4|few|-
CASSLVSGGTQETQYF
TGTGCCAGCAGTTTGGTCTCTGGCGGTACCCAAGAGACCCAGTACTTC
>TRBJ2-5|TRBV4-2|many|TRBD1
CASSQEDRGWEETQYF
TGTGCCAGCAGCCAAGAGGACAGGGGTTGGGAAGAGACCCAGTACTTC
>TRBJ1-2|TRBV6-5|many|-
CASSYEWGRSGGYTF
TGTGCCAGCAGTTACGAGTGGGGGCGGTCGGGCGGCTACACCTTC
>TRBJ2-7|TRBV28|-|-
CASRYTSSYEQYF
TGTGCCAGCAGATACACCAGCTCCTACGAGCAGTACTTC
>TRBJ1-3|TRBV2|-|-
CASRRDNSGNTIYF
TGTGCCAGCAGGAGGGACAACTCTGGAAACACCATATATTTT
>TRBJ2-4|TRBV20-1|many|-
CSAKMWGLAKNIQYF
TGCAGTGCAAAGATGTGGGGCTTAGCCAAAAACATTCAGTACTTC
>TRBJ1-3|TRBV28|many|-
CASSSIGERGNTIYF
TGTGCCAGCAGTTCAATTGGAGAGAGGGGAAACACCATATATTTT
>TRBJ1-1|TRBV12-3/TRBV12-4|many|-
CASNPTVTDVNTEAFF
TGTGCCAGCAACCCTACGGTGACTGACGTGAACACTGAAGCTTTCTTT
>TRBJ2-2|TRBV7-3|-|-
CASSLTGPTGELFF
TGTGCCAGCAGCTTAACTGGCCCCACCGGGGAGCTGTTTTTT
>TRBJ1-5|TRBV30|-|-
CAWSVRPGGSQPQHF
TGTGCCTGGAGTGTACGCCCAGGCGGATCTCAGCCCCAGCATTTT
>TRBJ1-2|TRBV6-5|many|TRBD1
CASKYDGGQGPYGYTF
TGTGCCAGCAAATATGATGGGGGACAGGGGCCTTATGGCTACACCTTC
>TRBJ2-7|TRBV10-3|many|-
CAISSGISYEQYF
TGTGCCATCAGTTCCGGGATCTCATACGAGCAGTACTTC
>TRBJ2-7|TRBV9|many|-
CASSVAPDLSYEQYF
TGTGCCAGCAGCGTAGCCCCGGACCTCTCCTACGAGCAGTACTTC
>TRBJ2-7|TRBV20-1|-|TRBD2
CSARDTSGSYEQYF
TGCAGTGCTAGAGACACTAGCGGCTCCTACGAGCAGTACTTC
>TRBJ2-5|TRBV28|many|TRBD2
CASSFLTSGGETQYF
TGTGCCAGCAGTTTTTTGACTAGCGGGGGAGAGACCCAGTACTTC
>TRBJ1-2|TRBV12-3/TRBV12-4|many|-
CASSLWGSGYTF
TGTGCCAGCAGTTTATGGGGGAGTGGCTACACCTTC
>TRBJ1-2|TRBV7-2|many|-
CASSPVGGDNYGYTF
TGTGCCAGCAGCCCCGTAGGGGGGGACAACTATGGCTACACCTTC
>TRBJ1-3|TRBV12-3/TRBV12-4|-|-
CASSLKGNTIYF
TGTGCCAGCAGTTTGAAGGGAAACACCATATATTTT
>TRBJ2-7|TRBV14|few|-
CASSHGGSGWSSYEQYF
TGTGCCAGCAGCCATGGGGGGAGCGGGTGGAGCTCCTACGAGCAGTACTTC
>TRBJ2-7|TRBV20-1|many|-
CSARDEERDFYYEQYF
TGCAGTGCTAGAGATGAAGAAAGGGACTTCTACTACGAGCAGTACTTC
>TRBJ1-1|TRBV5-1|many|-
CASSLAPETEAFF
TGCGCCAGCAGCTTGGCCCCGGAAACTGAAGCTTTCTTT
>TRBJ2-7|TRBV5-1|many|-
CASSGPGTNVAEQYF
TGCGCCAGCAGCGGGCCCGGGACGAACGTTGCCGAGCAGTACTTC
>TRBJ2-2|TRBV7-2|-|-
CASSVSAGARDTGELFF
TGTGCCAGCAGCGTTAGTGCAGGGGCGCGGGACACCGGGGAGCTGTTTTTT
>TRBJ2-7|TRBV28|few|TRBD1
CASSPGTASEQYF
TGTGCCAGCAGTCCAGGGACAGCCTCCGAGCAGTACTTC
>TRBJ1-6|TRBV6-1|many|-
CASRPGDGYNSPLHF
TGTGCCAGCCGTCCAGGCGACGGTTATAATTCACCCCTCCACTTT
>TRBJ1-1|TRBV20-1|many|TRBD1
CSAETGVGTEAFF
TGCAGTGCTGAAACAGGGGTGGGCACTGAAGCTTTCTTT
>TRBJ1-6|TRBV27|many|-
CASSFEDPSSYNSPLHF
TGTGCCAGCAGTTTCGAGGACCCTAGCTCCTATAATTCACCCCTCCACTTT
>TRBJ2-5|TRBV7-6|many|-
CASSPGGGRFAPQETQYF
TGTGCCAGCAGCCCCGGTGGGGGGAGATTTGCCCCCCAAGAGACCCAGTACTTC
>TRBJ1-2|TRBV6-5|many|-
CASSYGDGYTF
TGTGCCAGCAGTTATGGGGATGGCTACACCTTC
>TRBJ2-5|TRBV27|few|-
CASSLISRSETQYF
TGTGCCAGCAGTTTAATCAGTCGGTCAGAGACCCAGTACTTC
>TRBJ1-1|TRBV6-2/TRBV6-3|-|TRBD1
CASWTGADTEAFF
TGTGCCAGCTGGACAGGGGCGGACACTGAAGCTTTCTTT
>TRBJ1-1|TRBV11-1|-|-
CASSNSGGGPHGITEAFF
TGTGCCAGCAGCAACTCCGGCGGGGGGCCCCATGGGATCACTGAAGCTTTCTTT
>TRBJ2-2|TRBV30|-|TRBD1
CAWSADRGIGELFF
TGTGCCTGGAGTGCGGACAGGGGAATCGGGGAGCTGTTTTTT
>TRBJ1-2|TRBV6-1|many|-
CASSAYSAGGLNYGYTF
TGTGCCAGCAGTGCTTATTCGGCGGGGGGTTTAAACTATGGCTACACCTTC
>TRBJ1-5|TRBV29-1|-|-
CSVRDRDGGINQPQHF
TGCAGCGTCCGTGACAGAGACGGGGGAATCAATCAGCCCCAGCATTTT